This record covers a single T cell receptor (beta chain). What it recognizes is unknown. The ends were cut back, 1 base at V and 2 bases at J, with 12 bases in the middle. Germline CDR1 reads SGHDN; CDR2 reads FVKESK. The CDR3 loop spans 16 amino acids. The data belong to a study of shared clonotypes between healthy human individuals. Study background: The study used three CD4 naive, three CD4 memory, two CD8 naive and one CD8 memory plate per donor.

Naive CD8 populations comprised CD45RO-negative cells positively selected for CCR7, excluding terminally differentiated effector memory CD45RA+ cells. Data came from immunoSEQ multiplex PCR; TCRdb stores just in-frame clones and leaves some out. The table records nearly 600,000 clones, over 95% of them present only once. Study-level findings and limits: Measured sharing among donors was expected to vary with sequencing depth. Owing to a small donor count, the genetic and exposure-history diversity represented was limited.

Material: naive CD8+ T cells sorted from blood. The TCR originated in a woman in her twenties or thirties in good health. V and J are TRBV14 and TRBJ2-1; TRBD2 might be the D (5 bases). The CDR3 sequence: CASSQGVASPYNEQFF. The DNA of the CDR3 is TGTGCCAGCAGCCAAGGGGTAGCGAGTCCCTACAATGAGCAGTTCTTC.